This T cell receptor (beta chain) came from a study of shared clonotypes between healthy human individuals. Study-level information: A couple of female and three male donors aged 18 to 49 were enrolled.

The length of the CDR3 is 13 residues. Germline lookup yields CDR1 SEHNR and CDR2 FQNEAQ (reference sequence). V was clipped by 5 bases and J by 1 base, with 8 bases between them. Overall study results and limits: Rarefaction gave evidence that sorted-subset sequencing remained incomplete despite large depth. Larger estimated richness was generally seen in naive subsets than in memory subsets.

Comment on this clone: What it binds is not known.

Clones were sequenced by immunoSEQ multiplex PCR, and TCRdb holds only the in-frame ones, with some missing. The sample has millions of clones, approximately 95% seen once. The material sequenced was naive CD4+ T cells sorted from blood. As for subset: CD45RA+ positively selected. The V gene is TRBV7-9, the J gene TRBJ1-1; D is ambiguous. The sequence was obtained from a man younger than 30 in good health. The CDR3 is CASSPLPNTEAFF. CDR3 nucleotide sequence: TGTGCCAGCAGCCCCCTCCCGAACACTGAAGCTTTCTTT.